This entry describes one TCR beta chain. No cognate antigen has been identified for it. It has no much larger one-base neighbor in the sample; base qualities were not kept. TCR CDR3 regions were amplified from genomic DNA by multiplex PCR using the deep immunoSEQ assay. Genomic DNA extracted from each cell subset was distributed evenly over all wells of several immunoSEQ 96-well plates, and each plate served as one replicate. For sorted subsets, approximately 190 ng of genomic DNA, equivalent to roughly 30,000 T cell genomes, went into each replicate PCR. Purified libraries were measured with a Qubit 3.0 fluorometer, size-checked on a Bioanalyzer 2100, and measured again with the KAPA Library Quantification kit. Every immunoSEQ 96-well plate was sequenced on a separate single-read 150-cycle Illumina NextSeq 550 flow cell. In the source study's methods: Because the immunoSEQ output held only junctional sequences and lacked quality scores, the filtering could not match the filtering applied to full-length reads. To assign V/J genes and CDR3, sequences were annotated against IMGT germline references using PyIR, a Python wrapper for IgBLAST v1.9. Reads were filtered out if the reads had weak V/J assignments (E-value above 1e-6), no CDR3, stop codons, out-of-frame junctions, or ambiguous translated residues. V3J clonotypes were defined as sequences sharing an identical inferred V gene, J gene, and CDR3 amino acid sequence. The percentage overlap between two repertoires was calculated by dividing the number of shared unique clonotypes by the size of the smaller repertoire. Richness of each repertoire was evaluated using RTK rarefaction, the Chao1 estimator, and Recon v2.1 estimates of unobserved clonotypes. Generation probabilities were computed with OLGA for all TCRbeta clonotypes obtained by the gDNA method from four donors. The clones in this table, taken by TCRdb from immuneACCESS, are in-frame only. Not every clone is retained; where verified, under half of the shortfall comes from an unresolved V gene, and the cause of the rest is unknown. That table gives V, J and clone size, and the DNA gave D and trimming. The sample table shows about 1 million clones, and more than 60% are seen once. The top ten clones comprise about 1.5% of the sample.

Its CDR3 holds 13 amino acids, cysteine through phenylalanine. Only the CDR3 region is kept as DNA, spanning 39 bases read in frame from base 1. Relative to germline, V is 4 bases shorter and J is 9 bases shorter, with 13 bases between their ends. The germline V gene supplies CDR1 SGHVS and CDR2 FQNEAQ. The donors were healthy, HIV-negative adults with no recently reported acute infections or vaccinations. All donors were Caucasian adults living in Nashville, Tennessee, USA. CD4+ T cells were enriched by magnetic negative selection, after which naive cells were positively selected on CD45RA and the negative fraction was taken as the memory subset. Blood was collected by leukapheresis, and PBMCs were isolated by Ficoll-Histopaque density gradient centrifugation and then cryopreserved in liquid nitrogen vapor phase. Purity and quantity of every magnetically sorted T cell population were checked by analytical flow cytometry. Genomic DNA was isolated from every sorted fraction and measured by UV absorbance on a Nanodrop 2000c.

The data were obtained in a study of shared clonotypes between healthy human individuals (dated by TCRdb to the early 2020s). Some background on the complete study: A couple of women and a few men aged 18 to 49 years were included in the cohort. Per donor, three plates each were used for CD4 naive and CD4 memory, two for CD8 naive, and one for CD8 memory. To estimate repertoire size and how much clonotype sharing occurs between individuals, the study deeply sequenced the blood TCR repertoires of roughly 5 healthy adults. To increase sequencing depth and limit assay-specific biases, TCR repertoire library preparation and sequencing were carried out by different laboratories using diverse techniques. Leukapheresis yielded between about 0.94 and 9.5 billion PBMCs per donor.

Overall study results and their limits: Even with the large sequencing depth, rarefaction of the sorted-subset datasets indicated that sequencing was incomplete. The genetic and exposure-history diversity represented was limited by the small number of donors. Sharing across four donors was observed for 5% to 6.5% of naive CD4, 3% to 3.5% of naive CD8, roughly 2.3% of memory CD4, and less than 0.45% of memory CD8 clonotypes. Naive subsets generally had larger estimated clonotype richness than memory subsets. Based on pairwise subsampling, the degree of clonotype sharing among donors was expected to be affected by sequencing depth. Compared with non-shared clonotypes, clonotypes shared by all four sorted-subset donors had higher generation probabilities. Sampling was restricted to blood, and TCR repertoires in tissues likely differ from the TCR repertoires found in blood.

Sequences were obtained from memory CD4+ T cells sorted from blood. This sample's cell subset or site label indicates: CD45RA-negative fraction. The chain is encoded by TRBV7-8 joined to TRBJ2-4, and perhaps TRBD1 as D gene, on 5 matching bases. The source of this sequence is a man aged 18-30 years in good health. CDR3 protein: CASSSTHQGIQYF. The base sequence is TGTGCCAGCAGCTCAACGCACCAGGGCATTCAGTACTTC. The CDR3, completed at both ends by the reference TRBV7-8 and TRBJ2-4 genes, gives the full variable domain GAGVSQSPRYKVAKRGQDVALRCDPISGHVSLFWYQQALGQGPEFLTYFQNEAQLDKSGLPSDRFFAERPEGSVSTLKIQRTQQEDSAVYLCASSSTHQGIQYFGAGTRLSVL.